Listed below are T cell receptor beta chains from one sample, sequenced in a study. In TCRdb, the RT-PCR reads were re-called with MiXCR into one record per CDR3 protein. The table lists hundreds of thousands of distinct CDR3 sequences, 11% to 15% of them singletons. The sample taken for sequencing was memory CD4+ T cells from blood. These receptors were collected from a female donor in good health, serving as a healthy control. Both conserved end residues are part of each CDR3. A D gene is named only where the DNA matches it firmly. Expanded clones get a size class; other rows say once, few or many, or leave the size out.

V,J,D,size,CDR3,DNA
TRBV12-3/TRBV12-4,TRBJ2-7,-,many,CASSFERGTGTVHEQYF,TGTGCCAGCAGTTTTGAAAGGGGAACCGGGACTGTCCACGAGCAGTACTTC
TRBV15,TRBJ2-2,TRBD1,many,CATSRDGQGPDDTGELFF,TGTGCCACCAGCAGAGATGGACAGGGACCCGACGACACCGGGGAGCTGTTTTTT
TRBV20-1,TRBJ1-1,-,-,CSLTGMNTEAFF,TGCAGTTTGACAGGAATGAACACTGAAGCTTTCTTT
TRBV6-4,TRBJ1-4,-,many,CASRGGDNEKLFF,TGTGCCAGCAGAGGAGGGGATAATGAAAAACTGTTTTTT
TRBV5-1,TRBJ2-2,TRBD1,-,CASSLPGTANTGELFF,TGCGCCAGCAGCTTGCCCGGGACAGCGAACACCGGGGAGCTGTTTTTT
TRBV7-9,TRBJ1-4,TRBD1,few,CASSSGQGYYEKLFF,TGTGCCAGCAGCTCCGGACAGGGGTATTACGAAAAACTGTTTTTT
TRBV6-5,TRBJ2-7,TRBD2,few,CASSSPRLAGDEQYF,TGTGCCAGCAGTTCCCCTCGTCTAGCGGGAGACGAGCAGTACTTC
TRBV20-1,TRBJ2-3,-,many,CSAMWGRGTDTQYF,TGCAGTGCTATGTGGGGGAGAGGCACAGATACGCAGTATTTT
TRBV2,TRBJ1-2,-,-,CASSGTEGGSYTF,TGTGCCAGCAGTGGGACGGAAGGAGGAAGCTACACCTTC
TRBV5-1,TRBJ2-3,-,many,CASSEGVTDTQYF,TGCGCCAGCAGCGAGGGGGTCACAGATACGCAGTATTTT
TRBV28,TRBJ2-3,-,-,CASCGSPSTDTQYF,TGTGCCAGCTGTGGATCCCCTAGCACAGATACGCAGTATTTT
TRBV6-1,TRBJ1-5,-,many,CASSEAFRFGQPQHF,TGTGCCAGCAGTGAAGCGTTTAGGTTCGGGCAGCCCCAGCATTTT
TRBV7-2,TRBJ1-2,-,-,CASNTPGGRTTYTF,TGTGCCAGCAACACTCCGGGAGGTAGGACAACCTACACCTTC
TRBV7-2,TRBJ1-5,TRBD1,-,CASSRLFRPGTATNQPQHF,TGTGCCAGCAGCCGTCTATTCCGACCCGGGACAGCAACAAATCAGCCCCAGCATTTT
TRBV6-6,TRBJ1-5,-,many,CASRWDGYSNQPQHF,TGTGCCAGCAGATGGGACGGCTATAGCAATCAGCCCCAGCATTTT
TRBV7-9,TRBJ1-1,-,few,CASSFPADTEAFF,TGTGCCAGCAGCTTTCCGGCTGACACTGAAGCTTTCTTT
TRBV6-1,TRBJ1-4,-,-,CASSPRSSGAGEKLFF,TGTGCCAGCAGTCCAAGGAGTTCGGGGGCGGGTGAAAAACTGTTTTTT
TRBV7-2,TRBJ2-2,TRBD1,few,CASTSQTGGGGELFF,TGTGCCAGCACCTCCCAGACAGGGGGCGGCGGGGAGCTGTTTTTT
TRBV5-6,TRBJ2-3,TRBD2,few,CASSLVRTSGGTDTQYF,TGTGCCAGCAGCTTGGTTCGGACTAGCGGGGGCACAGATACGCAGTATTTT
TRBV20-1,TRBJ2-3,TRBD2,-,CSARIVSGAVDTQYF,TGCAGTGCTAGAATAGTTAGCGGGGCTGTAGATACGCAGTATTTT
TRBV28,TRBJ2-5,-,few,CASSSARQIQETQYF,TGTGCCAGCAGCTCCGCTCGGCAGATCCAAGAGACCCAGTACTTC
TRBV24-1,TRBJ1-1,-,few,CATSDPGLTAALLSEAFF,TGTGCCACCAGTGACCCCGGCTTGACAGCGGCGCTTCTTTCTGAAGCTTTCTTT
TRBV7-7,TRBJ2-1,TRBD1,few,CASSLGGTGPYNEQFF,TGTGCCAGCAGCTTAGGGGGGACAGGACCATACAATGAGCAGTTCTTC
TRBV5-1,TRBJ1-5,-,few,CASRDGQNQPQHF,TGCGCCAGCCGGGACGGCCAGAATCAGCCCCAGCATTTT
TRBV3-1,TRBJ1-5,-,few,CASSQSRSNQPQHF,TGTGCCAGCAGCCAATCCAGGAGCAATCAGCCCCAGCATTTT
TRBV5-1,TRBJ1-2,-,-,CASRVEGGIGYGYTF,TGCGCCAGCAGAGTAGAAGGGGGAATTGGCTATGGCTACACCTTC
TRBV5-4,TRBJ2-5,TRBD2,few,CASSSATSGFQETQYF,TGTGCCAGCAGCTCCGCTACTAGCGGGTTCCAAGAGACCCAGTACTTC
TRBV6-1,TRBJ2-7,-,few,CASSESRLSYEQYF,TGTGCCAGCAGCGAAAGTCGGCTATCCTACGAGCAGTACTTC
TRBV5-1,TRBJ1-5,-,few,CASSLEDPNQPQHF,TGCGCCAGCAGCTTGGAAGACCCGAATCAGCCCCAGCATTTT
TRBV3-1,TRBJ2-5,-,few,CASSHTLAAETQYF,TGTGCCAGCAGCCACACGCTAGCTGCAGAGACCCAGTACTTC